A single sample gave rise to the 27 T cell receptor beta chains below, sequenced in a study of neoadjuvant anti-PD-1 for oral cavity cancer. Some clones are missing from TCRdb's copy, which holds only in-frame ones; the method was immunoSEQ multiplex PCR. The data contain approximately 74,000 clones, roughly 80% of them singletons. Sample: PBMCs, taken before nivolumab (anti-PD-1) treatment. These receptors all stem from a person between 40 and 80 years old with oral cavity squamous cell carcinoma.

The CDR3 spells CASSVGPTDTQYF. In DNA form, the CDR3 reads TGTGCCAGTTCAGTGGGGCCCACAGATACGCAGTATTTT. The rearrangement uses TRBV6-6 and TRBJ2-3; TRBD1 might be the D (5 bases). Germline lookup yields CDR1 MNHNY and CDR2 SVGAGI (reference sequence). The V and J ends lost 9 bases and 2 bases respectively, with 12 bases between them. This CDR3 is built from 13 residues.

In regard to this clone: The junction and the germline gene differ at one end; a read error may be behind it. The rearrangement links TRBV6-1 to TRBJ1-2; no reliable D call. Germline CDR1 reads MNHNS; CDR2 reads SASEGT. This CDR3 comprises 12 residues. The CDR3 region has the DNA TGTACCAGCAGTGAAAGAAGTGGTGGCTACACCTTC. Its translation is CTSSERSGGYTF.

This chain uses TRBV29-1 with TRBJ2-2; perhaps TRBD1 as D (5 bases). Per the germline V gene, CDR1 is SQVTM and CDR2 is ANQGSEA. V was shortened by 6 bases and J by 5 bases, with 13 bases between the two germline ends. The CDR3 consists of 13 residues. CDR3 bases: TGCAGCGTCCTGGACACCTCAACCGGGGAGCTGTTTTTT. Protein: CSVLDTSTGELFF.

A single count supports this clone. The V and J genes are TRBV6-5 and TRBJ2-1; the match to TRBD2 covers 10 bases. The CDR3 is 14 amino acids. Germline V gene lookup returns CDR1 MNHEY and CDR2 SVGAGI. Trimming took 6 bases from V and 7 from J; bases not matched to a gene: 6. The CDR3 DNA sequence: TGTGCCAGCAGGGCAGCGGGAGGGCGAAATGAGCAGTTCTTC. This sequence encodes CASRAAGGRNEQFF.

CDR3 DNA sequence: TGTGCCAGCAGCCATAGTAGCACCGGGGAGCTGTTTTTT. It yields the protein CASSHSSTGELFF. The chain links TRBV4-2 to TRBJ2-2, with D unresolved. Trimming left V 3 bases short and J 4 bases short, with 6 bases between. The CDR3 has 13 amino acids. The germline V gene has CDR1 LGHNA and CDR2 YNFKEQ.

The rearrangement joins TRBV4-1 to TRBJ1-5, with D unresolved. This CDR3 is 15 amino acids long. The germline gives CDR1 MGHRA, CDR2 YSYEKL. V lost 0 bases, J lost 3 bases, and 9 bases lay in between. The CDR3 DNA reads TGCGCCAGCAGCCAAGAAAGTTTGATCAATCAGCCCCAGCATTTT. Protein product: CASSQESLINQPQHF.

The CDR3 sequence: CASSLGGGQGNTGELFF. As DNA, the CDR3 is TGTGCCAGCAGCTTAGGAGGGGGACAGGGAAACACCGGGGAGCTGTTTTTT. The chain joins TRBV7-9 to TRBJ2-2; 9 bases fit TRBD1. J lost 2 bases, V lost 1 base, and 5 bases had no gene match. Germline CDR1 reads SEHNR; CDR2 reads FQNEAQ (reference sequence). The CDR3 runs to 17 residues.

The V and J genes are TRBV19 and TRBJ1-5, with D possibly TRBD1 on 5 matching bases. This CDR3 is 16 amino acids long. The germline gives CDR1 LNHDA, CDR2 SQIVND (reference sequence). The ends were cut back, 3 bases at V and 4 bases at J, with 16 bases in the middle. The CDR3 protein is CASSILGTAENQPQHF. In DNA form, the CDR3 reads TGTGCCAGTAGTATCCTTGGGACGGCGGAAAATCAGCCCCAGCATTTT.

The gene calls are TRBV5-4 and TRBJ1-2, with D unclear. The germline V gene has CDR1 SGHNT and CDR2 YYREEE (reference sequence). V dropped 2 bases and J dropped 3 bases, with 8 bases sitting between them. The CDR3 has 13 residues. CDR3 DNA: TGTGCCAGCAGCTTCCCCGCAGACTATGGCTACACCTTC. Translated, it gives CASSFPADYGYTF.

Written as DNA, the CDR3 is TGCAGCGGTGGGACTAGCGGGACTCCGAGCTCCTACAATGAGCAGTTCTTC. Encoded protein: CSGGTSGTPSSYNEQFF. The chain has TRBV29-1 and TRBJ2-1; 13 bases match TRBD2. The CDR3 has 17 amino acids. J lost 0 bases, V lost 7 bases, and 9 bases had no gene match. Germline CDR1 reads SQVTM; CDR2 reads ANQGSEA.

The J gene is TRBJ2-3, the V gene TRBV2, with TRBD2 matching over 11 bases. Germline V CDR1 and CDR2: SNHLY, FYNNEI. V lost 5 bases to trimming and J lost 2 bases; unmatched junction nucleotides: 3. The CDR3 sequence is 15 residues long. This chain's CDR3 is CASSRTSGFTDTQYF. The CDR3 nucleotides are TGTGCCAGCAGTAGGACTAGCGGGTTCACAGATACGCAGTATTTT.

This chain uses TRBV7-8 with TRBJ1-5; D might be TRBD1 (5 bases). V was pared by 5 bases and J by 3 bases, with 14 bases between. The CDR3 sequence is 15 residues long. Germline CDR1 and CDR2: SGHVS and FQNEAQ. Here the CDR3 reads CASSPRDSPNQPQHF. As DNA, the CDR3 is TGTGCCAGCAGCCCCCGAGACAGCCCCAATCAGCCCCAGCATTTT.

In this sample, this clone turned up once. V gene TRBV18 combines with J gene TRBJ1-2; 8 nucleotides match TRBD1. CDR3 length equals 17 residues. Trimming took 2 bases from V and 0 from J; bases not matched to a gene: 8. Germline values: CDR1 KGHSH, CDR2 LQKENI. The CDR3 loop reads CASSPGDRQTTNYGYTF. CDR3 DNA: TGTGCCAGCTCACCAGGGGACAGGCAAACGACTAACTATGGCTACACCTTC.

The chain recombines TRBV9 with TRBJ1-2; D unclear. Trimming took off 0 bases at V and 3 bases at J, with 9 bases between the two ends. Germline-derived CDR1 and CDR2 are SGDLS and YYNGEE. The CDR3 consists of 14 residues. Written as DNA, the CDR3 is TGTGCCAGCAGCGTAGCGCAGGACCACTATGGCTACACCTTC. Protein: CASSVAQDHYGYTF.

This chain uses TRBV6-1 with TRBJ2-2; 10 positions match TRBD2. CDR1 and CDR2 from the germline V gene are MNHNS and SASEGT. The CDR3 length is 15 residues. V shed 7 bases, J shed 4 bases, and the junction held 6 bases outside the gene matches. CDR3 sequence reads: CASIRTSGGTGELFF. The CDR3 DNA is TGTGCCAGCATACGGACTAGCGGCGGCACCGGGGAGCTGTTTTTT.

The genes are TRBV5-1 and TRBJ1-4, with 7 bases that match TRBD1. The CDR3 spans 14 residues. Germline V gene lookup returns CDR1 SGHRS and CDR2 YFSETQ. V lost 5 bases and J lost 2; bases outside the gene matches: 3. CDR3 bases: TGCGCCAGCAGTCAAGGGGGCACTAATGAAAAACTGTTTTTT. Translating gives CASSQGGTNEKLFF. Complete variable domain (other parts from reference TRBV5-1 and TRBJ1-4): KAGVTQTPRYLIKTRGQQVTLSCSPISGHRSVSWYQQTPGQGLQFLFEYFSETQRNKGNFPGRFSGRQFSNSRSEMNVSTLELGDSALYLCASSQGGTNEKLFFGSGTQLSVL.

This clone was counted only a few times. The V and J genes are TRBV6-5 and TRBJ2-7; TRBD1 matches at 9 bases. In germline, CDR1 is MNHEY, CDR2 SVGAGI. After removal of 4 bases from V and 3 bases from J, the junction contained 1 base not matched to a gene. The CDR3 totals 13 residues. CDR3 residues: CASSWTGDYEQYF. CDR3 DNA: TGTGCCAGCAGTTGGACAGGGGACTACGAGCAGTACTTC.

This clone was seen just once. The chain is built from TRBV29-1 and TRBJ2-1, with 7 nucleotides matching TRBD2. This CDR3 has 10 amino acids. CDR1 is SQVTM, CDR2 ANQGSEA, per germline. V dropped 6 bases and J dropped 9; count of bases not matched to a gene: 2. CDR3 protein: CSVTSIEQFF. The CDR3, as DNA: TGCAGCGTGACTAGCATTGAGCAGTTCTTC.

The chain couples TRBV5-8 to TRBJ2-2; perhaps TRBD2 as D (5 bases). V was shortened by 3 bases and J by 1 base, with 13 bases between the two germline ends. From germline, CDR1 is SGHTS and CDR2 YDEGEE. The CDR3 length is 16 residues. The CDR3 here is CASSSPRAGNTGELFF. The CDR3 DNA reads TGTGCCAGCAGCTCACCCCGGGCGGGGAACACCGGGGAGCTGTTTTTT.

The chain has TRBV11-2 and TRBJ1-1; no clear D. V lost 5 bases and J lost 1, with 8 bases in between. This CDR3 contains 13 residues. CDR1 and CDR2 from the germline V gene are SGHAT and FQNNGV. The DNA of the CDR3 is TGTGCCAGCAGCGTCCAGACGAACACTGAAGCTTTCTTT. Protein product: CASSVQTNTEAFF.

This sequence joins TRBV5-4 and TRBJ2-1; a possible D gene is TRBD2 (5 bases). Between the trimmed V and J ends, which lost 4 bases and 2 bases, there was a span of 13 bases. Per the germline V gene, CDR1 is SGHNT and CDR2 is YYREEE (reference sequence). CDR3 length: 15 amino acids. The CDR3 bases are TGTGCCAGCAGCCTCCGAATTAGCGCCTACAATGAGCAGTTCTTC. Its translation: CASSLRISAYNEQFF.

The chain recombines TRBV6-6 with TRBJ1-3, with 10 bases matching TRBD1. V lost 6 bases to trimming and J lost 6 bases; unmatched junction nucleotides: 5. This CDR3 region has 14 residues. The germline gives CDR1 MNHNY, CDR2 SVGAGI (reference sequence). CDR3 loop: CASSGTGDSNTIYF. CDR3 DNA sequence: TGTGCCAGCAGCGGGACAGGGGATTCAAACACCATATATTTT.

The CDR3 nucleotides are TGTGCCAGCAGGCGCCCGGGACAGGGGACTTACGAGCAGTACTTC. It codes for CASRRPGQGTYEQYF. The V gene is TRBV27, the J gene TRBJ2-7; TRBD1 matches 10 bases. CDR3 length: 15 amino acids. CDR1 is MNHEY and CDR2 is SMNVEV in the germline V gene (reference sequence). J was trimmed by 4 bases and V by 6 bases; bases with no gene match: 9.

J is TRBJ2-1 and V is TRBV7-2; TRBD2 aligns across 8 bases. Trimming removed 5 bases from V and 8 bases from J; junction bases left unmatched: 8. The CDR3 spans 14 residues. Germline V lookup: CDR1 SGHTA, CDR2 FQGNSA. Here the CDR3 reads CASSPTASGHEQFF. DNA of the CDR3: TGTGCCAGCAGCCCAACGGCTAGCGGGCATGAGCAGTTCTTC.

The gene calls are TRBV29-1 and TRBJ2-7; D possibly corresponds to TRBD2 (5 bases). Germline loops: CDR1 SQVTM, CDR2 ANQGSEA. V was cut by 4 bases and J by 1 base, with 11 bases left in between. The CDR3 runs to 13 residues. CDR3 in DNA: TGCAGCGTTGTAGAAAGCGGATCCTACGAGCAGTACTTC. This sequence encodes CSVVESGSYEQYF.

The chain couples TRBV2 to TRBJ1-1; TRBD1 aligns across 7 bases. The CDR3 is made up of 18 amino acids. Looked up from germline, CDR1 is SNHLY and CDR2 is FYNNEI. V lost 3 bases to trimming and J lost 1 base; unmatched junction nucleotides: 14. CDR3 DNA: TGTGCCAGCAGTGATCTAGCGAGTGCAAACAGGGGGAACACTGAAGCTTTCTTT. Translated: CASSDLASANRGNTEAFF.

V and J are TRBV11-2 and TRBJ2-2; tentative D call: TRBD1 (6 bases). V dropped 1 base and J dropped 6 bases, with 15 bases sitting between them. Germline CDR1 SGHAT, CDR2 FQNNGV. The CDR3 length is 16 residues. CDR3 region: CASSLGAGARSGELFF. The CDR3 DNA follows: TGTGCCAGCAGCTTAGGGGCAGGGGCTAGGTCCGGGGAGCTGTTTTTT.